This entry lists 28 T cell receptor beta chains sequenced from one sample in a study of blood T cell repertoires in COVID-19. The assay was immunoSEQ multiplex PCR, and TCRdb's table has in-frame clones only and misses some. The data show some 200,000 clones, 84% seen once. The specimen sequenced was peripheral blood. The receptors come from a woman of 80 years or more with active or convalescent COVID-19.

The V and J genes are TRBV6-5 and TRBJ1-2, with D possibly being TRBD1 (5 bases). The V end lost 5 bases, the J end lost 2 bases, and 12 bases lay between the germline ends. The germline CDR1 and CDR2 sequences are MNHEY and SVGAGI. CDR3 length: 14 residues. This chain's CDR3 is CASSPGLINYGYTF. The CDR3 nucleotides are TGTGCCAGCAGTCCGGGACTGATCAACTATGGCTACACCTTC.

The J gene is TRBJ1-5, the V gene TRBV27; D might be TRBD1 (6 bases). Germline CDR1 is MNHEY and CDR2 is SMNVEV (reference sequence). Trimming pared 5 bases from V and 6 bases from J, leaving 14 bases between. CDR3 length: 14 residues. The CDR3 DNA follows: TGTGCCAGCAGTCTACAGGGCGAGGCTCAGCCCCAGCATTTT. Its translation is CASSLQGEAQPQHF.

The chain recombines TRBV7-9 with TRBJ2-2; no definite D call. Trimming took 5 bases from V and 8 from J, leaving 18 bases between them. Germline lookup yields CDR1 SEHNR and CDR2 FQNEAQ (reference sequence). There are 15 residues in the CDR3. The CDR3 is CASSPPSRLSGELFF. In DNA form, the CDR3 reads TGTGCCAGCAGCCCCCCCAGCCGACTTTCTGGGGAGCTGTTTTTT.

CDR3 DNA: TGTGCCAGCAGCTTTTCGGGGAATACCTACGAGCAGTACTTC. This codes for CASSFSGNTYEQYF. This chain uses TRBV5-5 with TRBJ2-7; D perhaps matches TRBD2 (5 bases). CDR3 size: 14 residues. Trimming removed 2 bases at V and 2 bases at J, with 11 bases between. Germline V gene sequence: CDR1 SGHKS, CDR2 YYEKEE (reference sequence).

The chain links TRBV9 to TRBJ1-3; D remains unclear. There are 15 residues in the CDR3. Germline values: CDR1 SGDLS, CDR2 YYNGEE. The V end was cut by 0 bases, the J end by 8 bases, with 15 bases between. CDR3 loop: CASSVDGRSGDTIYF. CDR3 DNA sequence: TGTGCCAGCAGCGTAGATGGACGCTCGGGAGACACCATATATTTT.

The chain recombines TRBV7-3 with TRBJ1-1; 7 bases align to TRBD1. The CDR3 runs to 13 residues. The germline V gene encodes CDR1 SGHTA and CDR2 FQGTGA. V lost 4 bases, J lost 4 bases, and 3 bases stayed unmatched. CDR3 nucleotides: TGTGCCAGCAGCTCCGGGACAGCCACTGAAGCTTTCTTT. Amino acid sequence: CASSSGTATEAFF.

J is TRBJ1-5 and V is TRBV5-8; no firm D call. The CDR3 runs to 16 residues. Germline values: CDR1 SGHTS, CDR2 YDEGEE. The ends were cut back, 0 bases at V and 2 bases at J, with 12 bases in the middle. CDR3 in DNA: TGTGCCAGCAGCTTGGCCTACGGGTTACGCAATCAGCCCCAGCATTTT. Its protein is CASSLAYGLRNQPQHF.

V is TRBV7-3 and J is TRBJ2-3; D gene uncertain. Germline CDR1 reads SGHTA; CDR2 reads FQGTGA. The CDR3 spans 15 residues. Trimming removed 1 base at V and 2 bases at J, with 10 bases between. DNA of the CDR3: TGTGCCAGCAGCTTAAGAGAACTCCCCACAGATACGCAGTATTTT. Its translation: CASSLRELPTDTQYF.

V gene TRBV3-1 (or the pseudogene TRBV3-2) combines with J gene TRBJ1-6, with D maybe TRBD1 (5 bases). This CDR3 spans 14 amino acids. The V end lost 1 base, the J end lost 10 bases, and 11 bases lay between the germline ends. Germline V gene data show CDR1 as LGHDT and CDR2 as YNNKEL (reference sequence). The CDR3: CASSQVSRESPLHF. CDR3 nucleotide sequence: TGTGCCAGCAGCCAAGTTTCCAGGGAATCACCCCTCCACTTT.

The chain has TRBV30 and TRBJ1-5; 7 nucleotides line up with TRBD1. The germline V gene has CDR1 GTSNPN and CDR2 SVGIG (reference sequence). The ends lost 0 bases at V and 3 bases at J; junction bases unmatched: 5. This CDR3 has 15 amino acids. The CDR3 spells CAWSVRGTANQPQHF. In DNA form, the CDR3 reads TGTGCCTGGAGTGTACGAGGGACAGCCAATCAGCCCCAGCATTTT.

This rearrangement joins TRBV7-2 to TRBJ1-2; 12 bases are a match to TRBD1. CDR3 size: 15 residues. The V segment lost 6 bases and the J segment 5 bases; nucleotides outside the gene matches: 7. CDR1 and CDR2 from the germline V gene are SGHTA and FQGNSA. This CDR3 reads CASRGTGGAGYGYTF. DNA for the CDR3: TGTGCCAGCAGGGGGACAGGGGGCGCAGGTTATGGCTACACCTTC.

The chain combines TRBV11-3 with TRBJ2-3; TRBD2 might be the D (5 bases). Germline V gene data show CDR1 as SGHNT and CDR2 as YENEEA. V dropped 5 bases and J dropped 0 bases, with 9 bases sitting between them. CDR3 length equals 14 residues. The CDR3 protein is CASSPGVSTDTQYF. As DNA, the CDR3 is TGTGCCAGCAGCCCCGGGGTGAGCACAGATACGCAGTATTTT.

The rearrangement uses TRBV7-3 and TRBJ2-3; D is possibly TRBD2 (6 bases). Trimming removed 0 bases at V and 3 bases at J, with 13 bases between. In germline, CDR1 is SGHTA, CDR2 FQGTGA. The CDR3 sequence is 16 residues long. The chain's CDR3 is CASSLTPLAGTDTQYF. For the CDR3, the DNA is TGTGCCAGCAGCTTAACACCTCTGGCGGGAACAGATACGCAGTATTTT.

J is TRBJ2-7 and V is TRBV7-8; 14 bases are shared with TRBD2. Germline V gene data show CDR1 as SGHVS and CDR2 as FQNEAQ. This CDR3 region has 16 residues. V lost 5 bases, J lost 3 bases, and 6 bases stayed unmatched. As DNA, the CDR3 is TGTGCCAGCAGCCACTGGACTAGCGGGGGGAACTACGAGCAGTACTTC. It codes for CASSHWTSGGNYEQYF.

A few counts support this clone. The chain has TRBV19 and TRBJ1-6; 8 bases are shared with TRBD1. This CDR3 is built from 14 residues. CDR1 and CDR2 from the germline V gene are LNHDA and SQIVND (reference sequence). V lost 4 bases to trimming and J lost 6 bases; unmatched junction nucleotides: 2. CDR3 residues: CASSRQGTNSPLHF. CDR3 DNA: TGTGCCAGTAGTAGACAGGGGACTAATTCACCCCTCCACTTT.

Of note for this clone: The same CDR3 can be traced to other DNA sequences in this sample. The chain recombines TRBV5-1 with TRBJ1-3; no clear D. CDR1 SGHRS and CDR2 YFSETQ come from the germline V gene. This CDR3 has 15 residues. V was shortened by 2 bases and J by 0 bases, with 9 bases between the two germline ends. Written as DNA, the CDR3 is TGCGCCAGCAGCTTAGAGGGAGGCTCTGGAAACACCATATATTTT. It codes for CASSLEGGSGNTIYF.

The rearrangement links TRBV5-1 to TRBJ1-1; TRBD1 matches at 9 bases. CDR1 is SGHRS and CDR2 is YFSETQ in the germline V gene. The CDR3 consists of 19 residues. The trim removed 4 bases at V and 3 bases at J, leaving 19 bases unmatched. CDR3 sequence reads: CASSPGPGQGPYLDTEAFF. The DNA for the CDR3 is TGCGCCAGCAGCCCGGGACCGGGACAGGGACCTTATTTGGACACTGAAGCTTTCTTT.

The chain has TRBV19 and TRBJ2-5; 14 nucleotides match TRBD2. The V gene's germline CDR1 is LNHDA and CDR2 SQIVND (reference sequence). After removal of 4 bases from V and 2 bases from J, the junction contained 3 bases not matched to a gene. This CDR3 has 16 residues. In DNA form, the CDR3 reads TGTGCCAGTAGTACTTGGACTAGCGGGGGGCAAGAGACCCAGTACTTC. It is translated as CASSTWTSGGQETQYF.

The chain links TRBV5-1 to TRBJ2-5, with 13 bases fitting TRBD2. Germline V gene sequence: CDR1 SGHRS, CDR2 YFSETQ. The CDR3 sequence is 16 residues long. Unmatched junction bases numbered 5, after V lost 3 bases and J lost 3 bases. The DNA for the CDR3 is TGCGCCAGCAGCTCGCGACTAGCGGGGGGCAAAGAGACCCAGTACTTC. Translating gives CASSSRLAGGKETQYF.

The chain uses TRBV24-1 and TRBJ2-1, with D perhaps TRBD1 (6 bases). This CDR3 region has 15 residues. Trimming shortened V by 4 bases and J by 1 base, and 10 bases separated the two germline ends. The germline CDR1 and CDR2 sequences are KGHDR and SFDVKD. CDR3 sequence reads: CATSDKQGSYNEQFF. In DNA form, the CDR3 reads TGTGCCACCAGTGACAAACAGGGTTCCTACAATGAGCAGTTCTTC.

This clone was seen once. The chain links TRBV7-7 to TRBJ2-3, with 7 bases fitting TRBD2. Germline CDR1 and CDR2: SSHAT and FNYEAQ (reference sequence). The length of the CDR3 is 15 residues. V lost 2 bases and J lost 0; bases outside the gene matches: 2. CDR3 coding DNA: TGTGCCAGCAGCTTATCTAGCGGTAGCACAGATACGCAGTATTTT. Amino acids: CASSLSSGSTDTQYF. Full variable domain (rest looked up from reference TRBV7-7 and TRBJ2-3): GAGVSQSPRYKVTKRGQDVTLRCDPISSHATLYWYQQALGQGPEFLTYFNYEAQPDKSGLPSDRFSAERPEGSISTLTIQRTEQRDSAMYRCASSLSSGSTDTQYFGPGTRLTVL.

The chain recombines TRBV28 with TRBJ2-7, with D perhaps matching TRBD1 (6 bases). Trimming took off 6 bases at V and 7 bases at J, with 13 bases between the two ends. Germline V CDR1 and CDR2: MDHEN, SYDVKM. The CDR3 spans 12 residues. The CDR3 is CASSLIRGEQYF. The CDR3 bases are TGTGCCAGCAGCCTCATAAGGGGGGAGCAGTACTTC.

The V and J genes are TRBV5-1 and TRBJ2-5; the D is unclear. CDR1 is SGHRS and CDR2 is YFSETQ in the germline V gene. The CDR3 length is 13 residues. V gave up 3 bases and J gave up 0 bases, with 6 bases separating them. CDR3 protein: CASSSPYQETQYF. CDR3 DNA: TGCGCCAGCAGCTCCCCGTACCAAGAGACCCAGTACTTC.

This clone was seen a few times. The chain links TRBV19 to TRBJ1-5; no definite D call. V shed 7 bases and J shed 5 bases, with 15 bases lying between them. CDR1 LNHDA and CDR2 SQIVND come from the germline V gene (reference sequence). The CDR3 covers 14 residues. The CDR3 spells CASTPEPAYQPQHF. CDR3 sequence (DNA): TGTGCCAGTACCCCCGAGCCCGCTTATCAGCCCCAGCATTTT.

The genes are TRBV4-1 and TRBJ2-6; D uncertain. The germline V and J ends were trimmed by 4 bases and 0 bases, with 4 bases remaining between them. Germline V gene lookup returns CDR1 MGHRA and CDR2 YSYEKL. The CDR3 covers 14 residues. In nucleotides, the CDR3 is TGCGCCAGCAGCCCTAACTCTGGGGCCAACGTCCTGACTTTC. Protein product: CASSPNSGANVLTF.

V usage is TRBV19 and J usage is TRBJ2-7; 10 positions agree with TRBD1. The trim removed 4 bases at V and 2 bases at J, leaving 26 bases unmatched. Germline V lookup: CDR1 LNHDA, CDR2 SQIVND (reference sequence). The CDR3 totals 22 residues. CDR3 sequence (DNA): TGTGCCAGTAGTACCACCCACCCTAGGGGAACCCTCGACAGGGGGCTGACCTACGAGCAGTACTTC. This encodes CASSTTHPRGTLDRGLTYEQYF. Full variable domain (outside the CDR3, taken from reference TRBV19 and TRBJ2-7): DGGITQSPKYLFRKEGQNVTLSCEQNLNHDAMYWYRQDPGQGLRLIYYSQIVNDFQKGDIAEGYSVSREKKESFPLTVTSAQKNPTAFYLCASSTTHPRGTLDRGLTYEQYFGPGTRLTVT.

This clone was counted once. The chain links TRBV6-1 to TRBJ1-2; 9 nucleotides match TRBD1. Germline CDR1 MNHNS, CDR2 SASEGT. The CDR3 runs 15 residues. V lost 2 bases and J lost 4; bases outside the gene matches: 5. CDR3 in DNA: TGTGCCAGCAGTGAACGAACAGGGGGCTCCTATGGCTACACCTTC. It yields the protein CASSERTGGSYGYTF.

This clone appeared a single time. In DNA form, the CDR3 reads TGTGCCAGCAGCTTAGTAGGCCTAGCGGGAGCTCCCTACGAGCAGTACTTC. Protein sequence: CASSLVGLAGAPYEQYF. V and J are TRBV7-2 and TRBJ2-7; 10 bases align to TRBD2. This CDR3 has 17 residues. Unmatched junction bases numbered 8, after V lost 1 base and J lost 2 bases. Germline V gene data show CDR1 as SGHTA and CDR2 as FQGNSA.